The present entry profiles one T cell receptor (beta chain) with its context. This clonotype was counted only a few times. This receptor's antigen is unknown. Base qualities are missing; no much larger clone stands one base away. The data derive from a study of T cell repertoires in cytomegalovirus infection (dated by TCRdb to between 2018 and 2021). Notes on the research overall: The peptide stimulations were aimed at well-studied HLA-B-restricted epitopes as well as recently identified HLA-C-restricted CMV epitopes, whose presentation resists viral immunomodulation. Donor HLA type was relevant to the analysis, because carriage of CMV infection together with the matching HLA type was indicated by public TCR beta signatures.

V sheds 5 bases and J sheds 5 bases, leaving 7 bases between their ends. Reading the germline V gene gives CDR1 SGHAT and CDR2 FQNNGV. Inclusive of the bounding cysteine and phenylalanine, the CDR3 is 11 residues long. Only CDR3 DNA remains: 33 bases, in frame from the first base. The sample was run on an Illumina HiSeq 1500. The public reads were quality trimmed at Q25 with fastp and then assembled into clones with MiXCR by TCRdb, keeping productive beta chains. Each entry merges the rows of one CDR3 protein and shows their most common DNA and genes. This sample lists approximately 350,000 distinct CDR3 sequences; roughly 36% were detected once. The top ten clones comprise approximately 13% of the sample. The label giving this sample's treatment or condition can be read as: in vitro stimulation with specific CMV peptide epitopes to enrich CMV-specific T cells. Summary of the overall study and its limitations: Cumulative frequency of public TCR beta family members discriminated carriers of CMV infection plus the relevant HLA type in this cohort and an independent roughly 330-donor cohort. In the ex vivo response, HLA-C-restricted CMV-specific TCR beta clonotypes were dominant, and in two of eight donors the single most frequent clonotype came from this HLA-C-restricted group.

Here the chain combines TRBV11-2 and TRBJ2-7; the D gene cannot be resolved reliably. The receptor was isolated from a human donor in good health (CMV status not recorded). Some clones in this sample may be carry-over from other donors' samples. The starting material was cultured PBMCs, obtained from culture after CMV antigen stimulation. This receptor carries the CDR3 CASSAWNEQYF. In nucleotide form, the sequence is TGTGCCAGCAGCGCCTGGAACGAGCAGTACTTC.